Reported below is one T cell receptor (beta chain). Using immunoSEQ multiplex PCR, the repertoire was profiled, and TCRdb retains in-frame clones only, with some absent. The sample includes 150,000 to 200,000 clones, 85% to 90% of them seen just once. This entry comes from a study of control samples from healthy donors and cancer patients. Per germline, CDR1 KGHDR and CDR2 SFDVKD. V was clipped by 5 bases and J by 5 bases, with 20 bases between them. The CDR3 runs to 17 residues. V is TRBV24-1 and J is TRBJ2-2, with a possible D match to TRBD2 (6 bases). The clonotype was recovered from a woman aged 50 to 60 in good health. Sequences were obtained from blood. CDR3 region: CATSGLGGLPATGELFF. CDR3 sequence (DNA): TGTGCCACCAGTGGCCTCGGGGGACTGCCGGCAACCGGGGAGCTGTTTTTT.